This T cell receptor beta chain was captured by sequencing in a study of T cells in Graves' hyperthyroidism and ophthalmopathy. What was amplified from RNA transcripts were TCR beta CDR3 regions. HTBI primers were employed in a first-round RT-PCR of the TCR CDR3. MiXCR was run by TCRdb on the multiplex PCR reads, yielding one entry per CDR3 protein. The sample contains around 250,000 distinct CDR3 sequences, about a sixth of which appear only once. Findings of the study overall: In blood, most of the thyroid clonotypes expanded above 0.001 were also present.

The study included ophthalmopathy patients with Clinical Activity Score at least 3, NOSPECS grade at least 4 and duration under 3 months. A patient was excluded if there was uncontrolled infection, other autoimmune disease, pregnancy or lactation. The PBMCs were sourced from fresh peripheral blood (about 10 ml). The CDR3 sequence is 12 residues long. V shed 4 bases and J 6 bases; nucleotides not matched to a gene: 2. The germline CDR1 and CDR2 sequences are LGHNT and FRNRAP. In regard to this clonotype: Its target is not known.

V usage is TRBV12-5 and J usage is TRBJ2-7, with 8 bases that match TRBD1. Source material: blood. The clonotype comes from a woman aged 18-29 years with Graves' ophthalmopathy. CDR3 in amino acids: CASGSQGGEQYF. For the CDR3, the DNA is TGTGCTAGTGGTTCACAGGGGGGCGAGCAGTACTTC.